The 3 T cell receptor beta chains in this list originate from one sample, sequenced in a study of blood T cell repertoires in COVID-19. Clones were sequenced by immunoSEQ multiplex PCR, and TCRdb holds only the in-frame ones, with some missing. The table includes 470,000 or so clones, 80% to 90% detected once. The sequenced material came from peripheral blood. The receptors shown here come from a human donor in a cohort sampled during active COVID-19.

CDR3 nucleotide sequence: TGTGCCAGCTCCTCGAGTGGGGGCGTCACCAATGAGCAGTTCTTC. Amino acids: CASSSSGGVTNEQFF. The chain recombines TRBV11-3 with TRBJ2-1; possibly TRBD1 for D (6 bases). The CDR3 length is 15 residues. Germline V CDR1 and CDR2: SGHNT, YENEEA. Trimming shortened V by 8 bases and J by 6 bases, and 20 bases separated the two germline ends.

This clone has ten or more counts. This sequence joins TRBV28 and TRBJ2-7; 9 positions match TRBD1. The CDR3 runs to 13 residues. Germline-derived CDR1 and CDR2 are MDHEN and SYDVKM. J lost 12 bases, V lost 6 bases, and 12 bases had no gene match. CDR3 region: CASSWGDRAGRYF. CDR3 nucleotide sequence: TGTGCCAGCAGCTGGGGGGACAGGGCTGGTCGGTACTTC.

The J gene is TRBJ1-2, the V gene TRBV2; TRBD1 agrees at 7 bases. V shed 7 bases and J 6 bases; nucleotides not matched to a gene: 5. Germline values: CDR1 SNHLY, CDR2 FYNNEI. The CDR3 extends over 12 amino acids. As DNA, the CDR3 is TGTGCCAGCACTGACAGGGTCGATGGCTACACCTTC. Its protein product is CASTDRVDGYTF.